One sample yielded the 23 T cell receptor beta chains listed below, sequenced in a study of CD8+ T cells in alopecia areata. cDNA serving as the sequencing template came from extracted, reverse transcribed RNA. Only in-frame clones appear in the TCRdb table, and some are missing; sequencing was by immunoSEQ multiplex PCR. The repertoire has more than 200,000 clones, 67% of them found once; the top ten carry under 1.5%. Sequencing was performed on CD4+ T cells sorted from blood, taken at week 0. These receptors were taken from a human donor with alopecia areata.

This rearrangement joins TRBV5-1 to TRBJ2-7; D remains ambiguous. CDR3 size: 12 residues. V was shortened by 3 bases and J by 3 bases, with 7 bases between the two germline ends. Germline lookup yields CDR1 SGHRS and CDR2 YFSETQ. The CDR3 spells CASSSPGYEQYF. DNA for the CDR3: TGCGCCAGCAGCTCTCCAGGCTACGAGCAGTACTTC.

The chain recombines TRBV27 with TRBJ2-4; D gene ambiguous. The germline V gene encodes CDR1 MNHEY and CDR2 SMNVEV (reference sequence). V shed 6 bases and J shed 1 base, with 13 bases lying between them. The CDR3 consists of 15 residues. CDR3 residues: CASRQNDLAKNIQYF. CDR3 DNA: TGTGCCAGCAGGCAAAATGATCTGGCCAAAAACATTCAGTACTTC.

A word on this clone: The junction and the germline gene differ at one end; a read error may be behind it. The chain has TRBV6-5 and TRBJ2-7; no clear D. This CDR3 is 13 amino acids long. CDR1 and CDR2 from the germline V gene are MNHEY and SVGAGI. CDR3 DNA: TGTGCCAGCAGTAGACTGGTCTCCCACGAGCAGTACTTC. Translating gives CASSRLVSHEQYF.

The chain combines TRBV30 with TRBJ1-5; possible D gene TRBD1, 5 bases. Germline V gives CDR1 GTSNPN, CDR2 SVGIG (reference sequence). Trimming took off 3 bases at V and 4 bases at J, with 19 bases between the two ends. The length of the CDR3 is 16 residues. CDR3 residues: CAWSVGPPGWNQPQHF. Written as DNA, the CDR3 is TGTGCCTGGAGCGTCGGACCCCCAGGGTGGAATCAGCCCCAGCATTTT. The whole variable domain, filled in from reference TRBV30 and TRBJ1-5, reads SQTIHQWPATLVQPVGSPLSLECTVEGTSNPNLYWYRQAAGRGLQLLFYSVGIGQISSEVPQNLSASRPQDRQFILSSKKLLLSDSGFYLCAWSVGPPGWNQPQHFGDGTRLSIL.

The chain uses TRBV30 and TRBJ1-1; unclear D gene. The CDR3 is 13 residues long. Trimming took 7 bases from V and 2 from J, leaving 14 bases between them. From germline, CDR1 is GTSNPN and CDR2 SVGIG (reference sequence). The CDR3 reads CASTPYGNTEAFF. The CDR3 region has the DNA TGTGCCTCCACCCCTTACGGTAACACTGAAGCTTTCTTT.

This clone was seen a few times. CDR3 bases: TGTGCCAGCAGCCAAACCGGTGTCTCTGGGGCCAACGTCCTGACTTTC. It specifies CASSQTGVSGANVLTF. The V gene is TRBV4-2, the J gene TRBJ2-6; D not certain. This CDR3 has 16 residues. Between the trimmed V and J ends, which lost 2 bases and 0 bases, there was a span of 8 bases. Looked up from germline, CDR1 is LGHNA and CDR2 is YNFKEQ.

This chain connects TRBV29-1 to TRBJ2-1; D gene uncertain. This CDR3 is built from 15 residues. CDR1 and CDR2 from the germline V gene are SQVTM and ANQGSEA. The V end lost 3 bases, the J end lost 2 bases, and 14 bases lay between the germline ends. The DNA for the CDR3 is TGCAGCGTTGAGGCCTCGGTGCCCCCCTACAATGAGCAGTTCTTC. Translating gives CSVEASVPPYNEQFF.

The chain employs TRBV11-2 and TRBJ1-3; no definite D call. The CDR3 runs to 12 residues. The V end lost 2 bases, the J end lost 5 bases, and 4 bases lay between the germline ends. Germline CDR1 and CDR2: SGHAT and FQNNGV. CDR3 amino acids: CASSLFRNTIYF. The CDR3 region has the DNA TGTGCCAGCAGCTTATTCCGAAACACCATATATTTT.

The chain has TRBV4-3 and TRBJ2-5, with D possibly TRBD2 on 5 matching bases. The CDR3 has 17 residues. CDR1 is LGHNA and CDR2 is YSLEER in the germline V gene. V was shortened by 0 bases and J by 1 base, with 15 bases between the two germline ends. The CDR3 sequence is CASSQDRRARLQETQYF. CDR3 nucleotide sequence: TGCGCCAGCAGCCAAGATCGGCGGGCCCGCCTCCAAGAGACCCAGTACTTC.

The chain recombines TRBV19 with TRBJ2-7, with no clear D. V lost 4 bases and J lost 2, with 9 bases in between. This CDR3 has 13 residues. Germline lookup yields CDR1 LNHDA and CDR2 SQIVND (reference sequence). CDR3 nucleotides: TGTGCCAGTAGTAAAGACGGACCCTACGAGCAGTACTTC. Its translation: CASSKDGPYEQYF. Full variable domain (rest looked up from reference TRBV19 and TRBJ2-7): DGGITQSPKYLFRKEGQNVTLSCEQNLNHDAMYWYRQDPGQGLRLIYYSQIVNDFQKGDIAEGYSVSREKKESFPLTVTSAQKNPTAFYLCASSKDGPYEQYFGPGTRLTVT.

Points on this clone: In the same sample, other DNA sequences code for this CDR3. CDR3 in amino acids: CSVAHNEQFF. The DNA of the CDR3 is TGCAGCGTTGCTCACAATGAGCAGTTCTTC. The chain links TRBV29-1 to TRBJ2-1; D ambiguous. V lost 4 bases, J lost 5 bases, and 3 bases lay in between. The CDR3 sequence is 10 residues long. Germline V gives CDR1 SQVTM, CDR2 ANQGSEA.

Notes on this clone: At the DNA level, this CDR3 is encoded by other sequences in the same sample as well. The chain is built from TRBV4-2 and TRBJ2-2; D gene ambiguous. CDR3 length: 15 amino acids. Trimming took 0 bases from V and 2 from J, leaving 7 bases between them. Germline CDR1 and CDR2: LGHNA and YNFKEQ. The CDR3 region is CASSQDSRNTGELFF. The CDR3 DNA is TGTGCCAGCAGCCAAGACTCCCGTAACACCGGGGAGCTGTTTTTT.

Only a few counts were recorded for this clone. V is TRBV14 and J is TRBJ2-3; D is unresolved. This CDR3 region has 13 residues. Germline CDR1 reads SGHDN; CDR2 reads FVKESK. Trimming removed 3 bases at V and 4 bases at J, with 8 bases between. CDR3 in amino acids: CASSHGFSDTQYF. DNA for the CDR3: TGTGCCAGCAGCCATGGGTTTTCAGATACGCAGTATTTT.

DNA for the CDR3: TGCGCCAGCAGCTCAACCGCAGATACGCAGTATTTT. It encodes CASSSTADTQYF. The chain couples TRBV5-1 to TRBJ2-3; D is unresolved. Germline lookup yields CDR1 SGHRS and CDR2 YFSETQ. The V and J ends lost 3 bases and 4 bases respectively, with 6 bases between them. The CDR3 runs to 12 residues.

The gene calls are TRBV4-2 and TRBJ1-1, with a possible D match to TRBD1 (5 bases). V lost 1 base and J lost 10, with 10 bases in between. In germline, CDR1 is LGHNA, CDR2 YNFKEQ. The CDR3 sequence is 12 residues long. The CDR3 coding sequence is TGTGCCAGCAGCCAAGGGGGGGGAGGAGCTTTCTTT. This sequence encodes CASSQGGGGAFF.

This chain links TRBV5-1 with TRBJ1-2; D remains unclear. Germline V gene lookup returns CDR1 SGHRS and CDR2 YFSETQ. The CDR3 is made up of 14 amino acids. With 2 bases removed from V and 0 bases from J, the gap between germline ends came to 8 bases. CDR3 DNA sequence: TGCGCCAGCAGCTTCGACGGGACTAACTATGGCTACACCTTC. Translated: CASSFDGTNYGYTF.

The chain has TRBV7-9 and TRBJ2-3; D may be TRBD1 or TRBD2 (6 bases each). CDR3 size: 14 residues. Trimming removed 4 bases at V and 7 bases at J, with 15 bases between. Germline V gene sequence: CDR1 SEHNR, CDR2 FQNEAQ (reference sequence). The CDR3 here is CASSSSSGANTQYF. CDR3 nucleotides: TGTGCCAGCAGCTCCTCCTCGGGGGCCAATACGCAGTATTTT.

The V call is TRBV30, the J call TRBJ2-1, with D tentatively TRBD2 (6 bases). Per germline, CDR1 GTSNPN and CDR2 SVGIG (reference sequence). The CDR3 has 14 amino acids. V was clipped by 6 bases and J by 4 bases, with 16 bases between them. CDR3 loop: CACEGRGRYNEQFF. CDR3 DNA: TGTGCCTGCGAGGGACGGGGGAGATACAATGAGCAGTTCTTC.

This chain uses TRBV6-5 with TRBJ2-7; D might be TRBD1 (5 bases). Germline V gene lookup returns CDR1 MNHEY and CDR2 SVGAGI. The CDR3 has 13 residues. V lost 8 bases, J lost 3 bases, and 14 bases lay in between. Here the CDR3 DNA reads TGTGCCAGCTCAGGGTTTAATCGCTACGAGCAGTACTTC. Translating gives CASSGFNRYEQYF.

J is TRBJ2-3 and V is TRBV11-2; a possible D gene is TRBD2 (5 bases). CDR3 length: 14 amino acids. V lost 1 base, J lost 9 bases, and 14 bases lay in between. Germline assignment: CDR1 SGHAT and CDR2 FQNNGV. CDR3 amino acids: CASSLARTWRTQYF. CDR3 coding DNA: TGTGCCAGCAGCTTAGCCCGGACGTGGAGGACGCAGTATTTT.

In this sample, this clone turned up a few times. The CDR3 nucleotides read TGTGCCAGCAGCGGACAGAACAATCAGCCCCAGCATTTT. Amino acid sequence: CASSGQNNQPQHF. V and J are TRBV2 and TRBJ1-5; a weak D match, TRBD1 (6 bases). Germline lookup yields CDR1 SNHLY and CDR2 FYNNEI. This CDR3 spans 13 amino acids. Trimming stripped 6 bases from V and 3 bases from J, with 9 bases between.

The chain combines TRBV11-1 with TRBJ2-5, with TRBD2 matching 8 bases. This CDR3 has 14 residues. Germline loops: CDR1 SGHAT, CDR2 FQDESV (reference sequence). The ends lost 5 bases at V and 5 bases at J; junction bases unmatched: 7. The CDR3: CASSGTSGSETQYF. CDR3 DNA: TGTGCCAGCAGCGGCACTAGCGGATCGGAGACCCAGTACTTC.

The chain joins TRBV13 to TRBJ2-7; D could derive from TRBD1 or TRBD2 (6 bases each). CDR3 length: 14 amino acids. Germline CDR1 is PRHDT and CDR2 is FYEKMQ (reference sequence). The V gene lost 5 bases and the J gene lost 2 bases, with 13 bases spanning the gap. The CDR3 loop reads CASSPGGGTYEQYF. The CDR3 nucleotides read TGTGCCAGCAGCCCAGGAGGGGGTACCTACGAGCAGTACTTC. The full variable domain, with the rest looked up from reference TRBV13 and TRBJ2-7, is AAGVIQSPRHLIKEKRETATLKCYPIPRHDTVYWYQQGPGQDPQFLISFYEKMQSDKGSIPDRFSAQQFSDYHSELNMSSLELGDSALYFCASSPGGGTYEQYFGPGTRLTVT.